The clone carrying this T cell receptor beta chain appeared a few times. Its antigen is not known. The data were taken from a study of T cells after yellow fever vaccination. Study-level background: Where fractions had low cell numbers, libraries were prepared from them with the SMART-Seq v4 Ultra Low Input RNA kit. Notes on the study in general: The presence of abundant clonotypes contaminating from the bulk population was possible in FACS-sorted repertoires. Detected again after the booster were most primary-vaccination clones, at about 96% CD4 and more than 70% CD8.

The germline V gene encodes CDR1 SGHRS and CDR2 YFSETQ. The CDR3 length is 14 residues. Trimming cost V 4 bases and J 8 bases; bases outside gene matches: 5. TCRdb re-called the 5' RACE reads through MiXCR, storing one row per CDR3 protein. Among fewer than 400,000 distinct CDR3 sequences listed, approximately 12% were seen once. This specimen was CD4+ T cells sorted from PBMCs, taken 45 days after the yellow fever booster vaccination. This clonotype was sampled from a man between 18 and 35 years old who received the YFV17D yellow fever vaccine. The V gene is TRBV5-1, the J gene TRBJ2-1, with 11 bases fitting TRBD1. CDR3 amino acids: CASSGRTGGHEQFF. In DNA, the CDR3 is TGCGCCAGCAGCGGGCGGACAGGGGGCCATGAGCAGTTCTTC.